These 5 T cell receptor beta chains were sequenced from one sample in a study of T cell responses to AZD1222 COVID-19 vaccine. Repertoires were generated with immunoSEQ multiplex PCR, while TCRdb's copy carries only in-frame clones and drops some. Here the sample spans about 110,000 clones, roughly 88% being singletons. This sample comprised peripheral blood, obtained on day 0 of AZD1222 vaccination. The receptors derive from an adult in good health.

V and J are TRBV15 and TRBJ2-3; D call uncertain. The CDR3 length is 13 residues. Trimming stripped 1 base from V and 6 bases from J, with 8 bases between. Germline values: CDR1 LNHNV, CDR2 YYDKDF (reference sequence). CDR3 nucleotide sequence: TGTGCCACCAGCAGAGCCGGGCCCGATACGCAGTATTTT. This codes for CATSRAGPDTQYF.

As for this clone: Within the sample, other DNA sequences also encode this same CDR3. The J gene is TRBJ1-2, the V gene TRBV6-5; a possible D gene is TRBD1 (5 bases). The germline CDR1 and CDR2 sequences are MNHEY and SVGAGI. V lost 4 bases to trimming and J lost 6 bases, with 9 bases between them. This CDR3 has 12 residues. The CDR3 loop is CASSSRVDGYTF. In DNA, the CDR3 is TGTGCCAGCAGTTCCAGGGTAGATGGCTACACCTTC.

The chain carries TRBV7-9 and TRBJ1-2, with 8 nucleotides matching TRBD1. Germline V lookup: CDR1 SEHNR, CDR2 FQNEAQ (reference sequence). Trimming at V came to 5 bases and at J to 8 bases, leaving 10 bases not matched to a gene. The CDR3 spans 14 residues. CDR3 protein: CASSEGQGFGGYTF. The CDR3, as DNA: TGTGCCAGCAGCGAAGGACAGGGATTTGGGGGCTACACCTTC.

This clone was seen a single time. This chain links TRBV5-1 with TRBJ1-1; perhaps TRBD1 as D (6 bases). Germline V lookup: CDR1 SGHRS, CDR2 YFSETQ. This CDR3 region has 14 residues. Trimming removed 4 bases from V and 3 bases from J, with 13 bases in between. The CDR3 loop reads CASSRQGLDTEAFF. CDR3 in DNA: TGCGCCAGCAGCCGCCAGGGGCTAGACACTGAAGCTTTCTTT.

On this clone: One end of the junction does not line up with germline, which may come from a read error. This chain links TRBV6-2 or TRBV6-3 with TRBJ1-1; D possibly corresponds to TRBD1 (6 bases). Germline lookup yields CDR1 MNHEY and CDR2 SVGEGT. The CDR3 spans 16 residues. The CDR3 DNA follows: TGTGCCAGCAGTAACTCGGGGCGGACAGCGAACACTGAAGCTTTCTTT. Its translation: CASSNSGRTANTEAFF.